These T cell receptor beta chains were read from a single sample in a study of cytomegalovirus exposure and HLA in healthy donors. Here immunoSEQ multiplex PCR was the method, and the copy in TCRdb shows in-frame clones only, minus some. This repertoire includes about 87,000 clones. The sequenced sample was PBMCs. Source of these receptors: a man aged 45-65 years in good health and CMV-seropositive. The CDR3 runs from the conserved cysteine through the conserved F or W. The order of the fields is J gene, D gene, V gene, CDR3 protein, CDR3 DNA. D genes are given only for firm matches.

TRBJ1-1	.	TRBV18	CASSPQGWNTEAFF	TGTGCCAGCTCACCACAGGGGTGGAACACTGAAGCTTTCTTT
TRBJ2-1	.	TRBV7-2	CASRPGHLNEQFF	TGTGCCAGCCGCCCGGGACATCTCAATGAGCAGTTCTTC
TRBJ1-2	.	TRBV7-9	CASSLGQGPYGYTF	TGTGCCAGCAGCTTAGGGCAGGGCCCCTATGGCTACACCTTC
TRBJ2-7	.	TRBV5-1	CASSQLSTAAYEQYF	TGCGCCAGCAGCCAATTGTCTACCGCCGCCTACGAGCAGTACTTC
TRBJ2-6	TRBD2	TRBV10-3	CAIRTGLAGGPLGANVLTF	TGTGCCATCAGGACGGGACTAGCGGGAGGGCCGCTAGGGGCCAACGTCCTGACTTTC
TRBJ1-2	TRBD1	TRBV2	CASSLSGQGSGYTF	TGTGCCAGCAGTCTCTCCGGACAGGGAAGTGGCTACACCTTC
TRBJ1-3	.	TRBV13	CASSLQGNTIYF	TGTGCCAGCAGCCTCCAGGGAAACACCATATATTTT
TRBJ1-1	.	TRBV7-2	CASSLGANTEAFF	TGTGCCAGCAGCTTAGGAGCGAACACTGAAGCTTTCTTT
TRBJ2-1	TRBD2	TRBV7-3	CASSFQLAGKNEQFF	TGTGCCAGCAGCTTTCAGCTAGCGGGAAAAAATGAGCAGTTCTTC
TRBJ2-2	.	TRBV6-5	CASSYHHTGELFF	TGTGCCAGCAGTTACCATCACACCGGGGAGCTGTTTTTT
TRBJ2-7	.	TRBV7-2	CASSSQGGYEQYF	TGTGCCAGCAGCTCACAGGGGGGGTACGAGCAGTACTTC
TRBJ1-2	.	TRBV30	CAWSVGRVYGYTF	TGTGCCTGGAGTGTCGGCAGGGTCTATGGCTACACCTTC
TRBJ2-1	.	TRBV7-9	CASSLGVTSHNEQFF	TGTGCCAGCAGCTTAGGGGTGACTTCCCACAATGAGCAGTTCTTC
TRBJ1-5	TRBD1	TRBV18	CASSLGTGDSNQPQHF	TGTGCCAGCTCACTTGGGACAGGTGATAGCAATCAGCCCCAGCATTTT
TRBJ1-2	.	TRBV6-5	CASTRDGYYGYTF	TGTGCCAGCACCAGGGATGGCTACTATGGCTACACCTTC
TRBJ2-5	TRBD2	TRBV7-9	CASSLVQGLAETQYF	TGTGCCAGCAGCTTAGTTCAGGGACTAGCGGAGACCCAGTACTTC
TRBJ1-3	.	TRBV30	CAWEFSGNTIYF	TGTGCCTGGGAGTTCTCTGGAAACACCATATATTTT
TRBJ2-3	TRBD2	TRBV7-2	CASSRTSGTDTQYF	TGTGCCAGCAGCCGGACTAGCGGGACAGATACGCAGTATTTT
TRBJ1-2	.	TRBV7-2	CASSPEAGVNYGYTF	TGTGCCAGCAGCCCGGAGGCAGGGGTAAACTATGGCTACACCTTC
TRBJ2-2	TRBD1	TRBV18	CASSPAGGTGELFF	TGTGCCAGCTCACCGGCAGGGGGAACCGGGGAGCTGTTTTTT
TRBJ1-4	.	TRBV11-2	CASSKGSGTNEKLFF	TGTGCCAGCAGCAAAGGTTCGGGGACTAATGAAAAACTGTTTTTT
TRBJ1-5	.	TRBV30	CAWSVRGSQPQHF	TGTGCCTGGAGTGTACGGGGGAGTCAGCCCCAGCATTTT
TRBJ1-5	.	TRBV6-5	CASRLSVQPQHF	TGTGCCAGCAGGCTATCGGTTCAGCCCCAGCATTTT
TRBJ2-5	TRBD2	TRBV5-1	CASSLPLAGAGETQYF	TGCGCCAGCAGCTTACCCCTAGCGGGAGCCGGGGAGACCCAGTACTTC
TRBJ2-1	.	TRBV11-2	CASSSHSSYNEQFF	TGTGCCAGCAGCTCGCACAGCTCCTACAATGAGCAGTTCTTC
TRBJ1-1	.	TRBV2	CASSGSAAGLNTEAFF	TGTGCCAGCAGTGGGTCTGCGGCGGGTTTGAACACTGAAGCTTTCTTT
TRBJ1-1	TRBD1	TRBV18	CASSLQGKVDTEAFF	TGTGCCAGCTCACTACAGGGGAAGGTGGACACTGAAGCTTTCTTT
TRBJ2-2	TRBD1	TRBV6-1	CASSEQGAGTGELFF	TGTGCCAGCAGTGAACAGGGGGCCGGGACCGGGGAGCTGTTTTTT
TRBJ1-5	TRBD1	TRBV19	CASSIAGQGGLQPQHF	TGTGCCAGTAGTATCGCGGGACAGGGTGGGCTGCAGCCCCAGCATTTT
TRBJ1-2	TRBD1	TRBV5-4	CASEPADRGTGGYTF	TGTGCCAGCGAGCCGGCGGACAGGGGAACTGGTGGCTACACCTTC
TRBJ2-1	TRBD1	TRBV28	CASSPPGQDYNEQFF	TGTGCCAGCAGCCCCCCGGGACAGGACTACAATGAGCAGTTCTTC
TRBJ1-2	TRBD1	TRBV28	CASRAGQGDRGYTF	TGTGCCAGCAGGGCCGGACAGGGGGATCGTGGCTACACCTTC
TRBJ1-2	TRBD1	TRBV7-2	CASSFPITGTEYYYGYTF	TGTGCCAGCAGCTTCCCTATAACCGGGACAGAATATTACTATGGCTACACCTTC
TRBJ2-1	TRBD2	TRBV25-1	CAGGLAGGALYNEQFF	TGTGCAGGCGGGCTAGCGGGAGGTGCCCTTTACAATGAGCAGTTCTTC
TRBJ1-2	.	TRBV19	CASSSYYFGYTF	TGTGCCAGTAGTTCTTATTATTTTGGCTACACCTTC
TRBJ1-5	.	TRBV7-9	CASSSGDSSQHF	TGTGCCAGCAGCTCAGGGGATAGTTCCCAGCATTTT
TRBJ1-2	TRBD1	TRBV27	CASSLGMGQGAYGYTF	TGTGCCAGCAGTTTAGGAATGGGACAGGGGGCCTATGGCTACACCTTC
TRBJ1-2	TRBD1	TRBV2	CASSPGTAPINGYTF	TGTGCCAGCAGTCCCGGGACAGCTCCCATAAATGGCTACACCTTC
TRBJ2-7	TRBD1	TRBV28	CASSFDRGYEQYF	TGTGCCAGCAGCTTTGACAGGGGATACGAGCAGTACTTC
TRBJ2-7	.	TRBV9	CASSVGSGFSYEQYF	TGTGCCAGCAGCGTAGGGAGCGGGTTCTCCTACGAGCAGTACTTC
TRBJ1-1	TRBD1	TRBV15	CATSKRTGGWMNTEAFF	TGTGCCACCAGCAAACGGACAGGGGGGTGGATGAACACTGAAGCTTTCTTT
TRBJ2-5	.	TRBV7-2	CASSLELAGWETQYF	TGTGCCAGCAGCTTAGAATTGGCGGGATGGGAGACCCAGTACTTC
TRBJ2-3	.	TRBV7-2	CASSPTGGADTQYF	TGTGCCAGCAGCCCAACCGGTGGAGCAGATACGCAGTATTTT
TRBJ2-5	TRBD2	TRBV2	CASSRGTSGSKETQYF	TGTGCCAGCAGCCGTGGGACTAGCGGGAGCAAAGAGACCCAGTACTTC
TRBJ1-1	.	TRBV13	CASSPEGNTEAFF	TGTGCCAGCAGCCCGGAGGGGAACACTGAAGCTTTCTTT
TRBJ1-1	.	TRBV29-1	CSVVWGATEAFF	TGCAGCGTTGTATGGGGCGCTACTGAAGCTTTCTTT
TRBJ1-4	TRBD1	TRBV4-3	CASSQDQTGTGHEKLFF	TGCGCCAGCAGCCAAGACCAAACCGGGACAGGGCATGAAAAACTGTTTTTT
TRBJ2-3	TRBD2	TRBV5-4	CASSPRLAGRTDTQYF	TGTGCCAGCAGCCCGAGACTAGCGGGACGCACAGATACGCAGTATTTT
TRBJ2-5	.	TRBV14	CASSQWAGTQYF	TGTGCCAGCAGCCAGTGGGCGGGGACCCAGTACTTC
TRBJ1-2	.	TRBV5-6	CASWQRDRGYTF	TGTGCCAGTTGGCAGAGGGATCGTGGCTACACCTTC